Below, 17 T cell receptor beta chains from the same sample are listed, as sequenced in a study of blood T cell repertoires in COVID-19. Profiling relied on immunoSEQ multiplex PCR, and the TCRdb table lists in-frame clones only, not all of them. This repertoire shows 150,000 to 200,000 clones, roughly 80% found once; its top ten account for approximately 6.9%. The sequenced sample consisted of peripheral blood. The receptors originated from a man between 60 and 70 years old with acute or convalescent COVID-19.

This sequence joins TRBV2 and TRBJ1-2; D is uncertain. This CDR3 has 14 amino acids. CDR1 and CDR2 (germline): SNHLY, FYNNEI. V was clipped by 8 bases and J by 4 bases, with 17 bases between them. The CDR3 loop reads CASQIFREGYGYTF. CDR3 bases: TGTGCCAGCCAAATATTCCGGGAGGGCTATGGCTACACCTTC.

The CDR3 DNA follows: TGTGCCACCCGAACAACCGGGACAGGCGACATGGGGGAGCTGTTTTTT. This translates into CATRTTGTGDMGELFF. The chain employs TRBV10-3 and TRBJ2-2; 8 bases agree with TRBD1. Germline V lookup: CDR1 ENHRY, CDR2 SYGVKD. The CDR3 consists of 16 residues. The ends lost 10 bases at V and 8 bases at J; junction bases unmatched: 18.

V usage is TRBV2 and J usage is TRBJ2-2; TRBD2 matches 16 bases. Unmatched junction bases numbered 5, after V lost 6 bases and J lost 7 bases. Germline loops: CDR1 SNHLY, CDR2 FYNNEI. The length of the CDR3 is 16 residues. The CDR3 spells CASRPGLAGGVGELFF. The CDR3 nucleotides are TGTGCCAGCAGACCGGGACTAGCGGGAGGGGTCGGGGAGCTGTTTTTT.

The rearrangement links TRBV7-3 to TRBJ2-2; TRBD2 aligns across 10 bases. The junction had 5 bases not matched to a gene; V was cut back by 5 bases and J by 5 bases. CDR1 SGHTA and CDR2 FQGTGA come from the germline V gene. The CDR3 is 15 residues long. The CDR3 DNA is TGTGCCAGCAGCGGAATACTAGCGGGGACCGGGGAGCTGTTTTTT. Its translation: CASSGILAGTGELFF.

This clone was seen a handful of times. V and J are TRBV25-1 and TRBJ2-7; D possibly corresponds to TRBD2 (6 bases). CDR1 MGHDK and CDR2 SYGVNS come from the germline V gene. V dropped 7 bases and J dropped 5 bases, with 18 bases sitting between them. The CDR3 totals 14 residues. For the CDR3, the DNA is TGTGCCAGCAAGGGAGGAAGAAAGGAGAACGAGCAGTACTTC. The encoded protein is CASKGGRKENEQYF.

This chain connects TRBV21-1 to TRBJ1-2; the table assigns TRBD1, which was not confirmed against the DNA. TRBV21-1 is a pseudogene segment. The CDR3 has 15 residues. CDR3 nucleotides: TGTGCCAGCAGCAAAGTAGGGGGCAATTTTTATGGCTACACCTTC. It is translated as CASSKVGGNFYGYTF.

CDR3 DNA: TGCAGCGTTGATAACGGGAAGGACGAGCAGTACTTC. Amino acids: CSVDNGKDEQYF. V usage is TRBV29-1 and J usage is TRBJ2-7, with a possible D match to TRBD2 (5 bases). Germline V CDR1 and CDR2: SQVTM, ANQGSEA. V gave up 3 bases and J gave up 5 bases, with 11 bases separating them. This CDR3 spans 12 amino acids.

In its sample, this clone was seen a few times. The chain is built from TRBV15 and TRBJ1-5, with D perhaps matching TRBD1 (5 bases). The CDR3 sequence is 13 residues long. CDR1 and CDR2 from the germline V gene are LNHNV and YYDKDF (reference sequence). V was pared by 6 bases and J by 7 bases, with 13 bases between. The CDR3 DNA reads TGTGCCACCAGAGGACGGGGGAAACAGCCCCAGCATTTT. Its protein product is CATRGRGKQPQHF.

The J gene is TRBJ2-1, the V gene TRBV11-2; D call uncertain. This CDR3 comprises 14 residues. Trimming cost V 3 bases and J 3 bases, with 9 bases left between them. Germline assignment: CDR1 SGHAT and CDR2 FQNNGV. This CDR3 is CASSFNNNYNEQFF. The CDR3, as DNA: TGTGCCAGCAGCTTTAACAACAACTACAATGAGCAGTTCTTC.

The count of this clone is one. The V call is TRBV9, the J call TRBJ2-2; 8 bases line up with TRBD2. V shed 0 bases and J 1 base; nucleotides not matched to a gene: 5. The CDR3 consists of 17 residues. Germline CDR1 reads SGDLS; CDR2 reads YYNGEE. CDR3 DNA: TGTGCCAGCAGCGTAGATGGCGGGGGGCAGAACACCGGGGAGCTGTTTTTT. Translation gives CASSVDGGGQNTGELFF.

This chain uses TRBV27 with TRBJ1-5; 9 bases fit TRBD1. The ends lost 3 bases at V and 5 bases at J; junction bases unmatched: 5. Germline-derived CDR1 and CDR2 are MNHEY and SMNVEV (reference sequence). The CDR3 totals 15 residues. Written as DNA, the CDR3 is TGTGCCAGCAGTTTTCGGGGACAGGGACATCAGCCCCAGCATTTT. The encoded protein is CASSFRGQGHQPQHF.

The genes are TRBV9 and TRBJ2-1; 9 positions agree with TRBD2. With 3 bases clipped from V and 4 bases from J, the junction kept 2 bases outside the gene matches. The CDR3 consists of 14 residues. The germline V gene has CDR1 SGDLS and CDR2 YYNGEE. This CDR3 reads CASSGTSEYNEQFF. CDR3 in DNA: TGTGCCAGCAGCGGGACTAGCGAGTACAATGAGCAGTTCTTC.

As regards this clone: One end of the junction does not line up with germline, which may come from a read error. The CDR3 sequence: CAWSALISHNEQFF. CDR3 coding DNA: TGTGCCTGGAGTGCACTAATCTCCCACAATGAGCAGTTCTTC. V gene TRBV30 combines with J gene TRBJ2-1; D gene uncertain. CDR1 and CDR2 from the germline V gene are GTSNPN and SVGIG (reference sequence). The CDR3 runs 14 residues.

A remark on this clone: The sample contains more than one DNA sequence encoding this CDR3. J is TRBJ2-1 and V is TRBV4-2, with D possibly TRBD2 on 5 matching bases. V lost 0 bases and J 3 bases, leaving 12 bases between the germline ends. Germline V gene lookup returns CDR1 LGHNA and CDR2 YNFKEQ. This CDR3 spans 16 amino acids. The CDR3 protein is CASSQDPGGSYNEQFF. The CDR3 DNA reads as TGTGCCAGCAGCCAAGATCCCGGTGGGAGCTACAATGAGCAGTTCTTC.

The chain employs TRBV19 and TRBJ1-5, with D possibly being TRBD1 (6 bases). The CDR3 is made up of 17 amino acids. V lost 6 bases to trimming and J lost 7 bases, with 25 bases between them. The germline V gene has CDR1 LNHDA and CDR2 SQIVND (reference sequence). CDR3 loop: CASSLIPKDSRDQPQHF. The CDR3 coding sequence is TGTGCCAGTAGCCTAATCCCCAAGGACAGTAGAGACCAGCCCCAGCATTTT.

The CDR3 region has the DNA TGTGCCAGCAGCCAAGAAGGGACAGGGGTAAACACTGAAGCTTTCTTT. Protein: CASSQEGTGVNTEAFF. This chain connects TRBV4-2 to TRBJ1-1, with TRBD1 identical over 10 bases. V trimming: 0 bases; J trimming: 2 bases; junction bases outside the gene matches: 3. CDR3 length: 16 amino acids. CDR1 and CDR2 (germline): LGHNA, YNFKEQ.

J is TRBJ1-2 and V is TRBV16, with 7 bases fitting TRBD1. The germline V gene encodes CDR1 KGHSY and CDR2 FQNENV. The CDR3 covers 14 residues. Trimming at V came to 4 bases and at J to 3 bases, leaving 5 bases not matched to a gene. The CDR3 is CASSLTGIYYGYTF. The CDR3 DNA reads as TGTGCCAGCAGCCTGACAGGGATTTACTATGGCTACACCTTC.